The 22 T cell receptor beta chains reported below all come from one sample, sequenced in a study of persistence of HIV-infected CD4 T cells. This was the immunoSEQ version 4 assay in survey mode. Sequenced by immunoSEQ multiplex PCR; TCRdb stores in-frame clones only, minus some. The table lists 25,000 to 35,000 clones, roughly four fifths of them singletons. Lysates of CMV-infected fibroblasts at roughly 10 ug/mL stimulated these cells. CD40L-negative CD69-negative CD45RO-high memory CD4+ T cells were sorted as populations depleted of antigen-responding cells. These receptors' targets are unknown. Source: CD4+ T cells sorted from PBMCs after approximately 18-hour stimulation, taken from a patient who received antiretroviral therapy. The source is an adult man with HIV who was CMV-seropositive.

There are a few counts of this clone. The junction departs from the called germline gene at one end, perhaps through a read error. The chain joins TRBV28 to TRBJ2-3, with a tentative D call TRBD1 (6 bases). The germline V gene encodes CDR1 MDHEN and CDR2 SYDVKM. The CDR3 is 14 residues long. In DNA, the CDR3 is TGTGCCAGCAAAGGTCCGGACAGCACACATACGCAGTATTTT. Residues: CASKGPDSTHTQYF.

The CDR3 sequence is CASSLSGGANNSPLHF. CDR3 sequence (DNA): TGTGCCAGCAGTTTATCCGGGGGGGCAAATAATTCACCCCTCCACTTT. V usage is TRBV28 and J usage is TRBJ1-6, with TRBD1 as a possible D gene (6 bases). The CDR3 consists of 16 residues. V was pared by 1 base and J by 5 bases, with 12 bases between. Germline loops: CDR1 MDHEN, CDR2 SYDVKM. Based on the CDR3 plus reference TRBV28 and TRBJ1-6, the full variable domain is DVKVTQSSRYLVKRTGEKVFLECVQDMDHENMFWYRQDPGLGLRLIYFSYDVKMKEKGDIPEGYSVSREKKERFSLILESASTNQTSMYLCASSLSGGANNSPLHFGNGTRLTVT.

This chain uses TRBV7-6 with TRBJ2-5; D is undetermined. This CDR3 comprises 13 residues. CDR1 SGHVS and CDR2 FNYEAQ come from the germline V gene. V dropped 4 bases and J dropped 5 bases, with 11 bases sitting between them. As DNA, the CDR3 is TGTGCCAGCAGCTCCGTTGGGTCGGAGACCCAGTACTTC. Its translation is CASSSVGSETQYF.

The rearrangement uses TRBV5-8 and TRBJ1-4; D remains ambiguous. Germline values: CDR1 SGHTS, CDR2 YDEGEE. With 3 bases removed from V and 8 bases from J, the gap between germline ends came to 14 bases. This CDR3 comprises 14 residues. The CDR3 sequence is CASSSNTGGEKLFF. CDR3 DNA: TGTGCCAGCAGCTCTAATACGGGAGGCGAAAAACTGTTTTTT. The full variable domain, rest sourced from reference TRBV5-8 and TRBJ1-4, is EAGVTQSPTHLIKTRGQQATLRCSPISGHTSVYWYQQALGLGLQFLLWYDEGEERNRGNFPPRFSGRQFPNYSSELNVNALELEDSALYLCASSSNTGGEKLFFGSGTQLSVL.

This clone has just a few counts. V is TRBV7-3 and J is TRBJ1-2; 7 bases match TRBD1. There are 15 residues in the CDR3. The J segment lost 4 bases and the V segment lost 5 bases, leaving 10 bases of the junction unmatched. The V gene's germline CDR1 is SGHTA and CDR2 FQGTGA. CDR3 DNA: TGTGCCAGCAGCCTCAACGGGCGGGACAGCTATGGCTACACCTTC. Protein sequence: CASSLNGRDSYGYTF.

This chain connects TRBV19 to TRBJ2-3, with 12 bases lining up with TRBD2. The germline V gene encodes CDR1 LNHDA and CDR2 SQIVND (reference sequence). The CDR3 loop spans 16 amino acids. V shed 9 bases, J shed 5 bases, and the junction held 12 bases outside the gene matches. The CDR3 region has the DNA TGTGCCAGCACCGGGGTACTAGCGGGGGGATTAGATACGCAGTATTTT. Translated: CASTGVLAGGLDTQYF.

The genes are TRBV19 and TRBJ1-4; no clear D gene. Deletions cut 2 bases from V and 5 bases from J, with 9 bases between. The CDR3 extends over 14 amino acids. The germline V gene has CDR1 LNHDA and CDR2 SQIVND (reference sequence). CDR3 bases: TGTGCCAGTAGTATAAAACGGATAAATGAAAAACTGTTTTTT. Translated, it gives CASSIKRINEKLFF.

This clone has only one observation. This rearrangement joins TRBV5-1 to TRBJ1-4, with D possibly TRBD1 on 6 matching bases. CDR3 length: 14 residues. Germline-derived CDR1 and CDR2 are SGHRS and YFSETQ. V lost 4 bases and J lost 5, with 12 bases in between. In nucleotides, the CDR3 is TGCGCCAGCAGCGTCGGACAGAGAAATGAAAAACTGTTTTTT. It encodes CASSVGQRNEKLFF.

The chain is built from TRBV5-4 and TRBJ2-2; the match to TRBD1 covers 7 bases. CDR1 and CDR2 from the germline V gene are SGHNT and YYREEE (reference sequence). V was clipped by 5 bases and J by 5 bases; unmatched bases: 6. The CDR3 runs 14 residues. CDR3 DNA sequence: TGTGCCAGCAGAGTGACAGGGAAGACCGGGGAGCTGTTTTTT. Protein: CASRVTGKTGELFF.

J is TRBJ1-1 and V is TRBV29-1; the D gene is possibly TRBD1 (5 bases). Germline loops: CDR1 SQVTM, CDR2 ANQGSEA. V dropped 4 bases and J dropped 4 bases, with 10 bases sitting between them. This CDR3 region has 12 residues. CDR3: CSVVGGGTEAFF. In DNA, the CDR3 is TGCAGCGTTGTGGGGGGTGGCACTGAAGCTTTCTTT.

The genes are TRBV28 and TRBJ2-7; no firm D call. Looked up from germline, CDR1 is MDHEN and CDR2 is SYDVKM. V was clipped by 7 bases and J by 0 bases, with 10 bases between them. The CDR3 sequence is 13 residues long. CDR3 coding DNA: TGTGCCAGCAAAAGACTCAGCTCCTACGAGCAGTACTTC. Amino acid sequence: CASKRLSSYEQYF.

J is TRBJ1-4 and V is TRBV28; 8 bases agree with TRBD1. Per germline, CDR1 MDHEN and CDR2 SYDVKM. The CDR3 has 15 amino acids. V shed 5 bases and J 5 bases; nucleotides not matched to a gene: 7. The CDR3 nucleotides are TGTGCCAGCAGTACCTCAGGGGGCAGGAATGAAAAACTGTTTTTT. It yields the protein CASSTSGGRNEKLFF.

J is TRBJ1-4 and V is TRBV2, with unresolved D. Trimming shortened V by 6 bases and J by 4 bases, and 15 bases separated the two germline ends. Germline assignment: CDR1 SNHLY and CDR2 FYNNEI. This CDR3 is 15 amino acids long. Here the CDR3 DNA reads TGTGCCAGCAGCCAATCCATTGGGGATAATGAAAAACTGTTTTTT. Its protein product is CASSQSIGDNEKLFF.

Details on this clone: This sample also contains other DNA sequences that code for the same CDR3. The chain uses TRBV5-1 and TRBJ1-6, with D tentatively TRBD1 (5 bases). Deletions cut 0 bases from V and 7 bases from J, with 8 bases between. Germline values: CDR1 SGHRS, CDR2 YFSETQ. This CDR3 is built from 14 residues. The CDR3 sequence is CASSLGDRNSPLHF. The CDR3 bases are TGCGCCAGCAGCTTGGGGGACCGGAATTCACCCCTCCACTTT. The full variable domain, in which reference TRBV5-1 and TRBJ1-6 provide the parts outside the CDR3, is KAGVTQTPRYLIKTRGQQVTLSCSPISGHRSVSWYQQTPGQGLQFLFEYFSETQRNKGNFPGRFSGRQFSNSRSEMNVSTLELGDSALYLCASSLGDRNSPLHFGNGTRLTVT.

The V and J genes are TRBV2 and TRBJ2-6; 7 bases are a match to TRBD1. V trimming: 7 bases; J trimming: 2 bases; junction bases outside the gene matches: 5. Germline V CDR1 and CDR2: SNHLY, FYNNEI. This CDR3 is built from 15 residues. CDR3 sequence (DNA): TGTGCCAGCACTCCAGACAGGGCTGGGGCCAACGTCCTGACTTTC. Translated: CASTPDRAGANVLTF.

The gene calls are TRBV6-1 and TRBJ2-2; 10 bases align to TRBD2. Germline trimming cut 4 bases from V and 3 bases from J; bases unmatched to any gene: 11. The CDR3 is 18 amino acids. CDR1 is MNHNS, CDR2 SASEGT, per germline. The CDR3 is CASSAFPGLAGDTGELFF. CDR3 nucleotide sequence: TGTGCCAGCAGTGCATTTCCTGGTCTAGCGGGGGACACCGGGGAGCTGTTTTTT.

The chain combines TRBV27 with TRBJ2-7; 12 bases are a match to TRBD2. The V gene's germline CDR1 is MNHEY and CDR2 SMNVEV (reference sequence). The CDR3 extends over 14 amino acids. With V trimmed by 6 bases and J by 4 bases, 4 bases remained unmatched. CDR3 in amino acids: CASRTSGGLYEQYF. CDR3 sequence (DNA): TGTGCCAGCAGGACTAGCGGGGGACTTTACGAGCAGTACTTC.

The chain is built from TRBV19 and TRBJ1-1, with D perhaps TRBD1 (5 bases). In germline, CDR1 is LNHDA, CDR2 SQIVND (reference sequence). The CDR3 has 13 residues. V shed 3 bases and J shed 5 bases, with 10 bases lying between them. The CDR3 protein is CASSMQKGTEAFF. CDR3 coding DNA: TGTGCCAGTAGTATGCAGAAGGGGACTGAAGCTTTCTTT.

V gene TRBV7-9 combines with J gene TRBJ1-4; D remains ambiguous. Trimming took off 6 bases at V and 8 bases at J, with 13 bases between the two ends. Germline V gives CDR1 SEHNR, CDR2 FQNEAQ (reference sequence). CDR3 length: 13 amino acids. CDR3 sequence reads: CASSRTRGEKLFF. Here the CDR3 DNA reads TGTGCCAGCAGTCGGACTCGAGGGGAAAAACTGTTTTTT. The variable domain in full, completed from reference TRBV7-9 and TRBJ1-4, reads DTGVSQNPRHKITKRGQNVTFRCDPISEHNRLYWYRQTLGQGPEFLTYFQNEAQLEKSRLLSDRFSAERPKGSFSTLEIQRTEQGDSAMYLCASSRTRGEKLFFGSGTQLSVL.

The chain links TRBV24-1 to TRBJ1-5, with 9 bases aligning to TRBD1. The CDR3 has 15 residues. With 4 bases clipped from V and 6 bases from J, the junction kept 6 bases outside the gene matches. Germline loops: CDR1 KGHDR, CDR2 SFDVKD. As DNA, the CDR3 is TGTGCCACCAGTGACCCGGGACAGGGAGTTCAGCCCCAGCATTTT. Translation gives CATSDPGQGVQPQHF.

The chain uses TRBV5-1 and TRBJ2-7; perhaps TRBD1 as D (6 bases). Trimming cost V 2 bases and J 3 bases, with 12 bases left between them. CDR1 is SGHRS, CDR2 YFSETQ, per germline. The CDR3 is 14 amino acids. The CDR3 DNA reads TGCGCCAGCAGCTTAGGTTCAGGGGACTACGAGCAGTACTTC. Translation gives CASSLGSGDYEQYF.

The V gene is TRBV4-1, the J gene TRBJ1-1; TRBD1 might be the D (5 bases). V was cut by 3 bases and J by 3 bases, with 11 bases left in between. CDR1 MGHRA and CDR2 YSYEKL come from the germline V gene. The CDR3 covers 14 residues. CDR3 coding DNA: TGCGCCAGCAGCCAGGGACTCGAGGACACTGAAGCTTTCTTT. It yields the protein CASSQGLEDTEAFF.